This is a list of T cell receptor beta chains from one sample in a study of T cells in Graves' hyperthyroidism and ophthalmopathy. TCRdb processed the multiplex PCR reads anew with MiXCR; each CDR3 protein has one entry. In the table there are approximately 700,000 distinct CDR3 sequences, just under 45% of which are singletons. Material: peripheral blood or thyroid tissue (not recorded which). All receptors come from an adult man with Graves' disease, either hyperthyroidism or ophthalmopathy (not recorded which). Each CDR3 is given with its conserved first and last residue. The D gene is left open where the match is weak. Clone size is stated in some rows and not others, as once, few, many or a class when expanded.

d_gene,abundance,v_gene,j_gene,CDR3nt,CDR3aa
-,-,TRBV7-9,TRBJ1-2,TGTGCCAGCAGTTTGGGCCGGGGGTACTATGGCTACACCTTC,CASSLGRGYYGYTF
-,few,TRBV20-1,TRBJ1-1,TGCAGTGCTAGAGAGGTGGGGGGGGGAGCTTTCTTT,CSAREVGGGAFF
-,once,TRBV25-1,TRBJ2-7,TGTGCCACCAGCGGGGCCAGGGGCTACGAGCAGTACTTC,CATSGARGYEQYF
TRBD1,few,TRBV2,TRBJ1-1,TGTGCCAGCAGTGAGGGGGGGACAGGGGGCGAGGACACTGAAGCTTTCTTT,CASSEGGTGGEDTEAFF
-,-,TRBV10-2,TRBJ2-5,TGCGCCAGCAGTGAGTCGCAGGGGAGGGCCCTCTTGGCAGAGACCCAGTACTTC,CASSESQGRALLAETQYF
-,many,TRBV20-1,TRBJ2-7,TGCAGTGCTCCCGGTGCAAACGTCCACGAGCAGTACTTC,CSAPGANVHEQYF
TRBD1,many,TRBV9,TRBJ1-1,TGTGCCAGCAGCGACGGACAGGGGGGGGGGAACACTGAAGCTTTCTTT,CASSDGQGGGNTEAFF
TRBD1,-,TRBV7-2,TRBJ1-2,TGTGCCAGCAGCTTAGGGGGTGGGACAGCCTGGAATGGCTACACCTTC,CASSLGGGTAWNGYTF
-,-,TRBV19,TRBJ1-4,TGTGCCAGTAGTGCCCGGGGAGTACCTAATGAAAAACTGTTTTTT,CASSARGVPNEKLFF
-,few,TRBV14,TRBJ2-5,TGTGCCAGCAGCCTCCGGCAGGCAGGGGAAGAGACCCAGTACTTC,CASSLRQAGEETQYF
-,-,TRBV7-3,TRBJ1-2,TGTGCCAGCAGTAAAAGGGTCGGCTATGGCTACACCTTC,CASSKRVGYGYTF
-,-,TRBV12-3/TRBV12-4,TRBJ1-3,TGTGCCAGCAGTTACCCCCCGTTAAGCCCTGGAAACACCATATATTTT,CASSYPPLSPGNTIYF
-,many,TRBV29-1,TRBJ1-1,TGCAGCGTTCTGGGTGTAGGGGGACGGAACACTGAAGCTTTCTTT,CSVLGVGGRNTEAFF
-,few,TRBV7-9,TRBJ1-1,TGTGCCAGCAGCTCAGACGCCTACGAAGCTTTCTTT,CASSSDAYEAFF
-,many,TRBV20-1,TRBJ1-5,TGCAGTGCTAGTACACAGTTCCAGCCCCAGCATTTT,CSASTQFQPQHF
-,many,TRBV7-2,TRBJ2-7,TGTGCCAGCAGCTTAGCCAGGGCTTACGAGCAGTACTTC,CASSLARAYEQYF
TRBD1,many,TRBV7-9,TRBJ1-2,TGTGCTAGCAGCTTAGGAAGGACAGGGAACTATGGCTACACCTTC,CASSLGRTGNYGYTF
-,few,TRBV5-1,TRBJ1-1,TGCGCCAGCAGCTCGTTAGTAACAGGGACTGAAGCTTTCTTT,CASSSLVTGTEAFF
-,-,TRBV19,TRBJ2-5,TGTGCCAGTAGTAGACAGACCCAGTACTTC,CASSRQTQYF
-,few,TRBV5-1,TRBJ1-1,TGCGCCAGCAGCTTGGGCGGGGGACCTAAGAACACTGAAGCTTTCTTT,CASSLGGGPKNTEAFF
TRBD1,few,TRBV5-1,TRBJ1-1,TGCGCCAGCAGGATGGACAGGAGGCAAGCTTTCTTT,CASRMDRRQAFF
-,-,TRBV7-6,TRBJ1-5,TGTGCCAGCAGCCGTCAGAGGGGGGACAACCAGCCCCAGCATTTT,CASSRQRGDNQPQHF